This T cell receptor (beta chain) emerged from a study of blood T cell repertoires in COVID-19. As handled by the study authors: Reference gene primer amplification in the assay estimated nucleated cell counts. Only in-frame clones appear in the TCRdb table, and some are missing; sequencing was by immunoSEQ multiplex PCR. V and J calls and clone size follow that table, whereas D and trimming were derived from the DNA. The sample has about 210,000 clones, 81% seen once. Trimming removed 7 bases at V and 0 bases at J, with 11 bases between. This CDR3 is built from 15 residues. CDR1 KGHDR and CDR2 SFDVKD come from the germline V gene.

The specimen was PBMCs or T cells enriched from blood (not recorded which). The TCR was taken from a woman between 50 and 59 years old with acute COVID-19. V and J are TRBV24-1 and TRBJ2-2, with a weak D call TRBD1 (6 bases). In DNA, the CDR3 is TGTGCCACCAGCAAGACAGGTACGAACACCGGGGAGCTGTTTTTT. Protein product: CATSKTGTNTGELFF.